The 27 T cell receptor beta chains in this list originate from one sample, sequenced in a study of metastatic and nonmetastatic thyroid tumors. TCRdb reprocessed the PCR reads via MiXCR. The sample lists 10,000 to 15,000 clones, under 30% occurring once. No patient had received any treatment before thyroid surgery. Sequences were obtained from tumor tissue. These receptors came from a female donor with papillary thyroid cancer or a benign thyroid nodule (not recorded which). Some clones in this sample may be carry-over from other donors' samples.

This clone has just one count. One end of the junction varies from germline; a read error may be responsible. The genes are TRBV9 and TRBJ1-1, with D uncertain. This CDR3 is 16 amino acids long. Germline V CDR1 and CDR2: SGDLS, YYNGEE. The DNA for the CDR3 is TGTTCCAGCAGCGTAGACATGAGACTTGAGAACATTGAAGCTTTCTTT. This sequence encodes CSSSVDMRLENIEAFF.

In its sample, this clone is medium-sized. This chain uses TRBV28 with TRBJ2-7, with TRBD1 matching over 7 bases. J lost 3 bases, V lost 3 bases, and 11 bases had no gene match. The germline gives CDR1 MDHEN, CDR2 SYDVKM. The CDR3 spans 16 residues. The DNA of the CDR3 is TGTGCCAGCAGTTTGGAGACAGGGTTCCCCGACTACGAGCAGTACTTC. It encodes CASSLETGFPDYEQYF.

The CDR3 is CASSFSGSGYNEQFF. CDR3 nucleotide sequence: TGTGCCAGCAGTTTTAGCGGGAGTGGGTACAATGAGCAGTTCTTC. This chain connects TRBV27 to TRBJ2-1; 9 nucleotides line up with TRBD2. V lost 3 bases, J lost 4 bases, and 4 bases stayed unmatched. Germline CDR1 reads MNHEY; CDR2 reads SMNVEV (reference sequence). The CDR3 length is 15 residues.

This clone has ten or more counts. CDR3 coding DNA: TGTGCCAGCAGTTCCGGAAACACTAATCAGCCCCAGCATTTT. Translation gives CASSSGNTNQPQHF. The genes are TRBV12-3 or TRBV12-4 and TRBJ1-5; D is ambiguous. This CDR3 is 14 amino acids long. V lost 4 bases to trimming and J lost 4 bases, with 11 bases between them.

Judged by abundance, this clone is medium-sized. The V call is TRBV7-8, the J call TRBJ1-2, with D unclear. The V gene lost 4 bases and the J gene lost 3 bases, with 12 bases spanning the gap. CDR3 length equals 14 residues. Germline lookup yields CDR1 SGHVS and CDR2 FQNEAQ. The CDR3 sequence: CASSSLGPDYGYTF. The CDR3 region has the DNA TGTGCCAGCAGCTCACTAGGACCTGACTATGGCTACACCTTC. The full variable domain, with the rest looked up from reference TRBV7-8 and TRBJ1-2, is GAGVSQSPRYKVAKRGQDVALRCDPISGHVSLFWYQQALGQGPEFLTYFQNEAQLDKSGLPSDRFFAERPEGSVSTLKIQRTQQEDSAVYLCASSSLGPDYGYTFGSGTRLTVV.

This clone is classed as medium-sized. The chain recombines TRBV6-1 with TRBJ1-2; D remains ambiguous. The CDR3 length is 14 residues. Germline V CDR1 and CDR2: MNHNS, SASEGT. The V end was cut by 9 bases, the J end by 3 bases, with 17 bases between. The CDR3 sequence: CASQPGLRDYGYTF. As DNA, the CDR3 is TGTGCCAGTCAACCGGGCCTAAGGGACTATGGCTACACCTTC.

V is TRBV3-1 and J is TRBJ2-5; a weak D match, TRBD2 (6 bases). V gave up 8 bases and J gave up 2 bases, with 12 bases separating them. The CDR3 is 13 residues long. The germline V gene has CDR1 LGHDT and CDR2 YNNKEL (reference sequence). CDR3 loop: CASGTPFQETQYF. The CDR3 DNA follows: TGTGCCAGCGGGACTCCGTTTCAAGAGACCCAGTACTTC.

This chain links TRBV5-6 with TRBJ2-7; no reliable D call. Trimming pared 3 bases from V and 2 bases from J, leaving 12 bases between. The CDR3 is 14 residues long. The germline gives CDR1 SGHDT, CDR2 YYEEEE. CDR3 nucleotide sequence: TGTGCCAGCAGCTACGGACGTAGTACCTACGAGCAGTACTTC. Protein sequence: CASSYGRSTYEQYF.

This rearrangement joins TRBV5-1 to TRBJ1-1, with a possible D match to TRBD1 (6 bases). The CDR3 spans 15 residues. V was trimmed by 6 bases and J by 5 bases, leaving 20 bases between them. The germline V gene encodes CDR1 SGHRS and CDR2 YFSETQ. CDR3 in amino acids: CASNPFTGQGTEAFF. Written as DNA, the CDR3 is TGCGCCAGCAACCCTTTTACAGGGCAGGGTACTGAAGCTTTCTTT.

CDR3 protein: CASSRRGGSDTDTQYF. The CDR3 nucleotides read TGTGCCAGCAGCCGGCGGGGCGGGAGCGACACAGATACGCAGTATTTT. V and J are TRBV4-2 and TRBJ2-3, with 7 bases identical to TRBD2. The CDR3 is made up of 16 amino acids. Germline V gene lookup returns CDR1 LGHNA and CDR2 YNFKEQ. After removal of 4 bases from V and 2 bases from J, the junction contained 9 bases not matched to a gene.

This clone ranks as medium-sized. This sequence joins TRBV19 and TRBJ1-2; D is unclear. Germline V gene data show CDR1 as LNHDA and CDR2 as SQIVND (reference sequence). V was clipped by 0 bases and J by 6 bases, with 20 bases between them. The CDR3 contains 17 residues. CDR3 region: CASSIDLGRITADGYTF. Here the CDR3 DNA reads TGTGCCAGTAGTATAGATCTGGGCAGAATTACCGCGGATGGCTACACCTTC.

This sequence joins TRBV5-6 and TRBJ1-2; no reliable D call. This CDR3 has 16 amino acids. V lost 5 bases, J lost 5 bases, and 22 bases lay in between. Germline V gene data show CDR1 as SGHDT and CDR2 as YYEEEE. The CDR3 DNA is TGTGCCAGCAGTTTTGGTCGGTTCGGCGGAGATTATGGCTACACCTTC. Translation gives CASSFGRFGGDYGYTF. Filled out from reference TRBV5-6 and TRBJ1-2, the complete variable domain reads DAGVTQSPTHLIKTRGQQVTLRCSPKSGHDTVSWYQQALGQGPQFIFQYYEEEERQRGNFPDRFSGHQFPNYSSELNVNALLLGDSALYLCASSFGRFGGDYGYTFGSGTRLTVV.

By sample fraction, this clone is medium-sized. This rearrangement joins TRBV6-1 to TRBJ2-1; 9 positions match TRBD2. V gave up 11 bases and J gave up 14 bases; unmatched junction bases: 10. The CDR3 totals 11 residues. Germline loops: CDR1 MNHNS, CDR2 SASEGT. In DNA form, the CDR3 reads TGTGCCGCCGGGACTAGCTTCGAGGAGTTCTTC. It translates to CAAGTSFEEFF.

The V and J genes are TRBV19 and TRBJ2-7, with 10 bases aligning to TRBD2. Germline assignment: CDR1 LNHDA and CDR2 SQIVND (reference sequence). Unmatched junction bases numbered 8, after V lost 6 bases and J lost 3 bases. The CDR3 is 15 amino acids. The CDR3 spells CASRHPSGSIYEQYF. CDR3 nucleotides: TGTGCCAGTAGACATCCTAGCGGGAGTATCTACGAGCAGTACTTC.

This clone was recorded at least ten times. The J gene is TRBJ1-2, the V gene TRBV19, with 9 bases aligning to TRBD1. V lost 6 bases to trimming and J lost 1 base; unmatched junction nucleotides: 12. Germline V gene sequence: CDR1 LNHDA, CDR2 SQIVND (reference sequence). The CDR3 sequence is 17 residues long. CDR3 sequence: CASSPRQGEWGNYGYTF. CDR3 in DNA: TGTGCCAGTAGCCCTCGACAGGGGGAATGGGGTAACTATGGCTACACCTTC.

The gene calls are TRBV5-1 and TRBJ1-2; TRBD1 matches at 7 bases. Trimming cost V 4 bases and J 4 bases; bases outside gene matches: 7. The CDR3 has 14 amino acids. The germline gives CDR1 SGHRS, CDR2 YFSETQ. This CDR3 reads CASSAPGQSYGYTF. CDR3 sequence (DNA): TGCGCCAGCAGCGCACCGGGACAGTCCTATGGCTACACCTTC.

This clone was found many times. The CDR3, as DNA: TGTGCCAGCAGTTTAACAGCGTTTAGCTCCTACAATGAGCAGTTCTTC. Protein: CASSLTAFSSYNEQFF. This chain joins TRBV28 and TRBJ2-1, with D unresolved. Trimming took 2 bases from V and 0 from J, leaving 11 bases between them. From germline, CDR1 is MDHEN and CDR2 SYDVKM. The CDR3 is made up of 16 amino acids. Together with reference TRBV28 and TRBJ2-1, the CDR3 gives the full variable domain: DVKVTQSSRYLVKRTGEKVFLECVQDMDHENMFWYRQDPGLGLRLIYFSYDVKMKEKGDIPEGYSVSREKKERFSLILESASTNQTSMYLCASSLTAFSSYNEQFFGPGTRLTVL.

This clone has at least ten counts. In DNA form, the CDR3 reads TGCGCCAGCAGCCCGGTGAGATCCGGCACAGATACGCAGTATTTT. Its protein product is CASSPVRSGTDTQYF. V and J are TRBV4-1 and TRBJ2-3; no firm D call. The length of the CDR3 is 15 residues. Per the germline V gene, CDR1 is MGHRA and CDR2 is YSYEKL. Trimming took off 4 bases at V and 1 base at J, with 12 bases between the two ends.

The chain recombines TRBV3-1 with TRBJ2-1; 8 bases line up with TRBD2. Trimming cost V 1 base and J 13 bases; bases outside gene matches: 6. The CDR3 length is 13 residues. In germline, CDR1 is LGHDT, CDR2 YNNKEL (reference sequence). The CDR3 nucleotides are TGTGCCAGCAGCCAAGGGACTAGCCCCTCCCAGTTCTTC. It is translated as CASSQGTSPSQFF.

The table lists this clone with many counts. The V gene is TRBV12-3 or TRBV12-4, the J gene TRBJ1-1; a possible D gene is TRBD1 (6 bases). The CDR3 consists of 14 residues. Trimming removed 10 bases from V and 1 base from J, with 16 bases in between. CDR3 in amino acids: CATSFGGWNTEAFF. In DNA form, the CDR3 reads TGTGCCACCTCTTTTGGGGGCTGGAACACTGAAGCTTTCTTT.

There are many counts of this clone. This chain uses TRBV5-8 with TRBJ2-1; D is ambiguous. CDR3 length: 14 residues. Germline CDR1 reads SGHTS; CDR2 reads YDEGEE. V lost 4 bases and J lost 8, with 16 bases in between. The CDR3 DNA reads TGTGCCAGCAGCCGGGTACTAATCGGGCATGAGCAGTTCTTC. Translating it yields CASSRVLIGHEQFF. The variable domain in full, completed from reference TRBV5-8 and TRBJ2-1, reads EAGVTQSPTHLIKTRGQQATLRCSPISGHTSVYWYQQALGLGLQFLLWYDEGEERNRGNFPPRFSGRQFPNYSSELNVNALELEDSALYLCASSRVLIGHEQFFGPGTRLTVL.

This clone is judged medium-sized. The sample holds other DNA sequences that translate to the same CDR3. J is TRBJ2-7 and V is TRBV10-3; 13 bases line up with TRBD2. V gave up 3 bases and J gave up 2 bases; unmatched junction bases: 1. The germline gives CDR1 ENHRY, CDR2 SYGVKD. This CDR3 comprises 15 residues. CDR3 DNA: TGTGCCATCAGTGAAGGGACTAGCGGGACCTACGAGCAGTACTTC. It translates to CAISEGTSGTYEQYF.

The V and J genes are TRBV19 and TRBJ2-7; D remains unclear. V was shortened by 5 bases and J by 7 bases, with 12 bases between the two germline ends. Germline V lookup: CDR1 LNHDA, CDR2 SQIVND (reference sequence). The CDR3 sequence is 12 residues long. The CDR3 loop is CASSGDGAEQYF. Written as DNA, the CDR3 is TGTGCCAGTAGTGGGGATGGAGCGGAGCAGTACTTC.

This clone qualifies as medium-sized. The chain couples TRBV11-1 to TRBJ2-3, with D unresolved. The CDR3 has 16 residues. V gave up 5 bases and J gave up 2 bases, with 17 bases separating them. Germline lookup yields CDR1 SGHAT and CDR2 FQDESV (reference sequence). The CDR3 spells CASSRNPGGDTDTQYF. The CDR3 bases are TGTGCCAGCAGCCGAAACCCGGGTGGTGACACAGATACGCAGTATTTT.

The V gene is TRBV7-9, the J gene TRBJ1-6; weak D call: TRBD1 (5 bases). CDR1 SEHNR and CDR2 FQNEAQ come from the germline V gene (reference sequence). The CDR3 totals 13 residues. The V gene lost 5 bases and the J gene lost 8 bases, with 10 bases spanning the gap. CDR3 region: CASSQLGDSPLHF. Here the CDR3 DNA reads TGTGCCAGCAGCCAACTGGGGGATTCACCCCTCCACTTT.

This clone occurred a few times. The junction differs from germline at one of its ends, possibly a read error. The J gene is TRBJ1-2, the V gene TRBV12-3 or TRBV12-4, with TRBD1 as a possible D gene (5 bases). CDR3 length: 17 residues. The CDR3 spells CASIRERTWDRLRPSGF. The CDR3 bases are TGTGCCAGCATTAGAGAGCGGACATGGGACCGACTTCGACCATCCGGCTTC.

By sample fraction, this clone is medium-sized. The J gene is TRBJ1-2, the V gene TRBV19; D is ambiguous. Deletions cut 2 bases from V and 2 bases from J, with 9 bases between. Looked up from germline, CDR1 is LNHDA and CDR2 is SQIVND (reference sequence). This CDR3 spans 14 amino acids. The CDR3 spells CASSIMTGNYGYTF. CDR3 sequence (DNA): TGTGCCAGTAGTATAATGACGGGGAACTATGGCTACACCTTC.